This T cell receptor (beta chain) came from a study of blood T cells in healthy people across ages. It was with a sample-barcoded 5' primer and a J-beta primer mix that a second PCR of roughly 7 to 12 cycles was run. TCRdb redid the calling of the 5' RACE reads with MiXCR, one entry per CDR3 protein. The profile shows about 1,500,000 distinct CDR3 sequences, about 28% of them singletons. A word on this clonotype: Its antigen is currently unknown. Compared with germline, one end of the junction differs, possibly owing to a read error.

There are 16 residues in the CDR3. The germline V gene encodes CDR1 ENHRY and CDR2 SYGVKD. Study-wide findings and caveats: Naive T cell percentage and TCR beta diversity correlated strongly. Fewer expanded clones and more diversity marked long-lived versus aged donors. Estimates drawn from one million T cells were deemed to understate diversity.

Caucasian, healthy and from Russia, the donors were aged between about 6 and 90. The sequence came from a woman aged 30 to 39 in good health. The chain carries TRBV10-3 and TRBJ2-2, with a possible D match to TRBD2 (5 bases). The sequenced material came from blood. CDR3 nucleotide sequence: TGTACCATCAGTGAGTCCGGCGGACTGAACACCGGGGAGCTGTTTTTT. Translated, it gives CTISESGGLNTGELFF.